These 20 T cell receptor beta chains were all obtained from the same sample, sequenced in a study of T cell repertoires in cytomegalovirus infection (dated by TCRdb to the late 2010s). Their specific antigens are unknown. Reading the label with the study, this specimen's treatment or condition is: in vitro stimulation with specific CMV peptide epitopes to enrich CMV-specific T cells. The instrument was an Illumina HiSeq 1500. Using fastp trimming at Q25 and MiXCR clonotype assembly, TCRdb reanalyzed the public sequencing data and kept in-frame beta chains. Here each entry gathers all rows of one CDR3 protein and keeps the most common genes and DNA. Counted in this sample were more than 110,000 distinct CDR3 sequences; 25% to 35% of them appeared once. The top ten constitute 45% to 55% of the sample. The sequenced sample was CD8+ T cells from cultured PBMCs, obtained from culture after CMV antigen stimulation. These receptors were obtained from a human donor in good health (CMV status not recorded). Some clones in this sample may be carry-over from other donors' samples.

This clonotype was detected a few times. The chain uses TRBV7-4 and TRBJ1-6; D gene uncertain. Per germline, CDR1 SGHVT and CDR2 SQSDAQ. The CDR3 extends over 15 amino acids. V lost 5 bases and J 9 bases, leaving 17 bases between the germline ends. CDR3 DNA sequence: TGTGCCAGCAGCGATCGGACCCTAGGTCGTTCACCCCTCCACTTT. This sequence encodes CASSDRTLGRSPLHF.

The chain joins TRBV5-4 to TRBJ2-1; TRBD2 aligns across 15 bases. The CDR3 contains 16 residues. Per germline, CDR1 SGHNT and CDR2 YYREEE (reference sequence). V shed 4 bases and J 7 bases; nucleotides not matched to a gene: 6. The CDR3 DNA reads TGTGCCAGCAGCCGACCGGGGACTAGCGGGGGGAATGAGCAGTTCTTC. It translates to CASSRPGTSGGNEQFF.

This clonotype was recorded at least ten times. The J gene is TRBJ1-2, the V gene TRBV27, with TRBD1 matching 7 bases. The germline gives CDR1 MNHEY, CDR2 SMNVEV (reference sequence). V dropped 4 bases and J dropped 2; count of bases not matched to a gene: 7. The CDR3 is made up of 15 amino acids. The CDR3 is CASSSLTGRNYGYTF. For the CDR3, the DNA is TGTGCCAGCAGTTCCTTGACAGGGCGGAACTATGGCTACACCTTC.

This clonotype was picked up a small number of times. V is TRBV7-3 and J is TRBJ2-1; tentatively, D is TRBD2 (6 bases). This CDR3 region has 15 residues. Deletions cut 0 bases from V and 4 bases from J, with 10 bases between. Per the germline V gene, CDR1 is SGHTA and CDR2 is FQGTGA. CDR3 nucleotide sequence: TGTGCCAGCAGCTTAACGGATAGCGGATACAATGAGCAGTTCTTC. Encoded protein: CASSLTDSGYNEQFF. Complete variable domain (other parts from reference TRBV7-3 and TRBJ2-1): GAGVSQTPSNKVTEKGKYVELRCDPISGHTALYWYRQSLGQGPEFLIYFQGTGAADDSGLPNDRFFAVRPEGSVSTLKIQRTERGDSAVYLCASSLTDSGYNEQFFGPGTRLTVL.

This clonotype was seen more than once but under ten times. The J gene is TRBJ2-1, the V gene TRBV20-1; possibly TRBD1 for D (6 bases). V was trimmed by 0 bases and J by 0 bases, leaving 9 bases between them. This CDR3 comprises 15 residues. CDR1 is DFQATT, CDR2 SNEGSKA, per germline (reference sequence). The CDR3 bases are TGCAGTGCTAGAGAAACAGGGAGCTCCTACAATGAGCAGTTCTTC. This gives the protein CSARETGSSYNEQFF.

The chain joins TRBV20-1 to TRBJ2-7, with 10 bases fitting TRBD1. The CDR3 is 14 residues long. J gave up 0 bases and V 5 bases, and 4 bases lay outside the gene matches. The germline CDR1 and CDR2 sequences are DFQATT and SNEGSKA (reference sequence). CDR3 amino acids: CSARRDRGSYEQYF. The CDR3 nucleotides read TGCAGTGCTCGACGGGACAGGGGCTCCTACGAGCAGTACTTC.

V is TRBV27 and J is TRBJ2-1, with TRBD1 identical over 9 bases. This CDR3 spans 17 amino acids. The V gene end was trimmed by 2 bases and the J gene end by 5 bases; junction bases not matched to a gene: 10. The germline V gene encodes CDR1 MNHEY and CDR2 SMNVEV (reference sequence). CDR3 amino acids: CASSLNFGDRVDNEQFF. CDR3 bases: TGTGCCAGCAGTTTAAATTTTGGGGACAGGGTGGACAATGAGCAGTTCTTC.

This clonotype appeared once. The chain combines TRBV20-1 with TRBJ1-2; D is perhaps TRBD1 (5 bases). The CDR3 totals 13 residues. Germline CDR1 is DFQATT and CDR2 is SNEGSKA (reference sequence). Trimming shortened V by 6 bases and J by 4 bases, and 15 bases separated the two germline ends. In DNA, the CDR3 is TGCAGTGCCCTCCCAGGGACGGCCTATGGCTACACCTTC. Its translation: CSALPGTAYGYTF.

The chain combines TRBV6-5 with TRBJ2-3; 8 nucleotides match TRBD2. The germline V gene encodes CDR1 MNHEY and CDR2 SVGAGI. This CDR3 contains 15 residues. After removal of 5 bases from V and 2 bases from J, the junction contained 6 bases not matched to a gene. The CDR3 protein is CASSQTSADTDTQYF. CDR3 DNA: TGTGCCAGCAGTCAGACTAGCGCAGACACAGATACGCAGTATTTT.

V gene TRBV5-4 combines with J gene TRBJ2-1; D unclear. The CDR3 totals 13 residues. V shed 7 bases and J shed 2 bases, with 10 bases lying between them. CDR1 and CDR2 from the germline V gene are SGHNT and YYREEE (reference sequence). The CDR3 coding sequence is TGTGCCAGCTCCTTATTCACCTACAATGAGCAGTTCTTC. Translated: CASSLFTYNEQFF.

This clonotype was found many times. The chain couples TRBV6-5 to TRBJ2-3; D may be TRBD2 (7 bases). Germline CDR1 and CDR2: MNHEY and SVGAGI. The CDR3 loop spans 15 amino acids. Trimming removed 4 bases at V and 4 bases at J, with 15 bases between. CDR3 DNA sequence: TGTGCCAGCAGTTTGGGAGGGGGGACCGCAGATACGCAGTATTTT. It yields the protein CASSLGGGTADTQYF.

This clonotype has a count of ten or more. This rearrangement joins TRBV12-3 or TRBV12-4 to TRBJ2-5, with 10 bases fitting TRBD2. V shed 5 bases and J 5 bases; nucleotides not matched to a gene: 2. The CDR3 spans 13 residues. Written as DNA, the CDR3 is TGTGCCAGCAGTACTAGCGGGGTTGAGACCCAGTACTTC. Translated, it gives CASSTSGVETQYF.

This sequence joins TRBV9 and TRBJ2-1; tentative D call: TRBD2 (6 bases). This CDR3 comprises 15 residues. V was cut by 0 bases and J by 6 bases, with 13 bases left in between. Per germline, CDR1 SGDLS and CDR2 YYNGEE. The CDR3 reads CASSVGRGEGNEQFF. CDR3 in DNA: TGTGCCAGCAGCGTAGGGAGGGGTGAGGGCAATGAGCAGTTCTTC.

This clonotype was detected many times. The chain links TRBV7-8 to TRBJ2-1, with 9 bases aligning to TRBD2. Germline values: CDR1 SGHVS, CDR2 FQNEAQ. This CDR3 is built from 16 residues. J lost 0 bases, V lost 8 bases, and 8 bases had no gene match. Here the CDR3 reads CASQTSGISSYNEQFF. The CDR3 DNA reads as TGTGCCAGCCAGACTAGCGGTATCAGCTCCTACAATGAGCAGTTCTTC.

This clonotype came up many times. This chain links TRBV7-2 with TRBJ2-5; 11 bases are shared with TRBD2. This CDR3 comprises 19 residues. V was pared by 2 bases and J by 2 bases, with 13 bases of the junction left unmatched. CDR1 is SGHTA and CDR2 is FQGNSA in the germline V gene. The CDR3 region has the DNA TGTGCCAGCAGCTTACGGGCTAGCGGGGGGCGGGTCCCACAAGAGACCCAGTACTTC. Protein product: CASSLRASGGRVPQETQYF.

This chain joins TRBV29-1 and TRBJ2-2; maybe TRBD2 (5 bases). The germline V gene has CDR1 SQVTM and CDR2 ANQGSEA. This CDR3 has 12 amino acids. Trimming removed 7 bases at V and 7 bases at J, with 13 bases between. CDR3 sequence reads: CSGGGPHGELFF. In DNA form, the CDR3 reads TGCAGCGGAGGAGGCCCCCACGGGGAGCTGTTTTTT.

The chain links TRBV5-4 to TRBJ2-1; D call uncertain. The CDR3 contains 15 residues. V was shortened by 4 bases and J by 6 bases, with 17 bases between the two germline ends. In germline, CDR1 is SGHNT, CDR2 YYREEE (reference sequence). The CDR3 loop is CASSPETAQINEQFF. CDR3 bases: TGTGCCAGCAGCCCCGAAACGGCTCAAATCAATGAGCAGTTCTTC. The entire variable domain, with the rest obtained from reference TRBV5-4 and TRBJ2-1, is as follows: ETGVTQSPTHLIKTRGQQVTLRCSSQSGHNTVSWYQQALGQGPQFIFQYYREEENGRGNFPPRFSGLQFPNYSSELNVNALELDDSALYLCASSPETAQINEQFFGPGTRLTVL.

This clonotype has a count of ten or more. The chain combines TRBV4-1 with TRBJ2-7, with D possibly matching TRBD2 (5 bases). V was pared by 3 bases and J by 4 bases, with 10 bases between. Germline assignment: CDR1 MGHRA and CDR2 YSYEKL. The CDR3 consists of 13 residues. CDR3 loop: CASSQGRVYEQYF. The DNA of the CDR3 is TGCGCCAGCAGCCAGGGGAGAGTTTACGAGCAGTACTTC.

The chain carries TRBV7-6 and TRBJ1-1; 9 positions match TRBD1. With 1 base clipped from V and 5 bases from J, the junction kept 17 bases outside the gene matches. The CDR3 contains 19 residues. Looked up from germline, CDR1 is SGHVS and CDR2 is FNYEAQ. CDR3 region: CASSLGEPGQGLVGTEAFF. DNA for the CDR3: TGTGCCAGCAGCTTAGGGGAACCGGGACAGGGCCTTGTTGGGACTGAAGCTTTCTTT.

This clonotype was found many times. This CDR3 is CASRLTSWGGLDTQYF. The DNA for the CDR3 is TGTGCCAGCAGGCTAACTAGTTGGGGGGGTTTAGATACGCAGTATTTT. The chain joins TRBV2 to TRBJ2-3; 7 bases fit TRBD2. Losses at the gene ends were 6 bases for V and 5 bases for J; bases not matched to a gene: 14. The CDR3 totals 16 residues. Germline values: CDR1 SNHLY, CDR2 FYNNEI.